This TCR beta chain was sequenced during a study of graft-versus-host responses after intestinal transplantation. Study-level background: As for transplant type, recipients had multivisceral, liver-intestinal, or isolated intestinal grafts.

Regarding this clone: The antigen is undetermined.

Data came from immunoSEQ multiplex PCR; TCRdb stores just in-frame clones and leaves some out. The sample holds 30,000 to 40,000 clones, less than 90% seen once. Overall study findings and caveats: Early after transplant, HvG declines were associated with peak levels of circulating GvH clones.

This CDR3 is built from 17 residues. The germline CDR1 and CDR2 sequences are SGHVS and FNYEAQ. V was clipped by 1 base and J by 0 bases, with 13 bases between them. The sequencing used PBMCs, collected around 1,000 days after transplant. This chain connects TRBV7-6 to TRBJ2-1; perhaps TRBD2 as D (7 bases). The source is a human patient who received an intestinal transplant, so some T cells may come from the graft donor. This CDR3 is CASSLGGGGISYNEQFF. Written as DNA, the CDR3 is TGTGCCAGCAGCTTAGGAGGGGGGGGGATCTCCTACAATGAGCAGTTCTTC.